A single sample gave rise to the 5 T cell receptor beta chains below, sequenced in a study of technical replicates of blood from a few donors. TCRdb's copy holds only in-frame clones and misses some; the assay was immunoSEQ multiplex PCR. The sample shows around 67,000 clones, 80% to 95% of them seen only once. Sequencing was carried out using T cells isolated from PBMCs. The receptor source for this set is a human donor in good health.

This chain links TRBV4-3 with TRBJ2-1; D might be TRBD1 (6 bases). V lost 4 bases and J 0 bases, leaving 10 bases between the germline ends. The germline CDR1 and CDR2 sequences are LGHNA and YSLEER. The CDR3 length is 15 residues. The CDR3 DNA reads as TGCGCCAGCAGCCCAGCAGGGGACTCCTACAATGAGCAGTTCTTC. It specifies CASSPAGDSYNEQFF.

In its sample, this clone was seen once. The chain links TRBV19 to TRBJ2-7; tentatively, D is TRBD1 (5 bases). The CDR3 spans 14 residues. Trimming shortened V by 1 base and J by 3 bases, and 10 bases separated the two germline ends. The germline V gene has CDR1 LNHDA and CDR2 SQIVND (reference sequence). The CDR3 sequence is CASSIALQGYEQYF. The DNA for the CDR3 is TGTGCCAGTAGTATAGCACTGCAGGGCTACGAGCAGTACTTC.

V and J are TRBV7-3 and TRBJ2-1; TRBD2 matches at 8 bases. CDR1 is SGHTA and CDR2 is FQGTGA in the germline V gene. V lost 2 bases, J lost 3 bases, and 3 bases stayed unmatched. The CDR3 spans 15 residues. CDR3 sequence reads: CASSLSAGGYNEQFF. In DNA, the CDR3 is TGTGCCAGCAGCTTATCGGCGGGGGGCTACAATGAGCAGTTCTTC.

The chain is built from TRBV7-9 and TRBJ1-1; D is possibly TRBD1 (5 bases). This CDR3 region has 11 residues. The V and J ends lost 5 bases and 8 bases respectively, with 9 bases between them. Germline CDR1 and CDR2: SEHNR and FQNEAQ (reference sequence). The chain's CDR3 is CASSPGGEAFF. The CDR3 DNA reads TGTGCCAGCAGCCCGGGGGGGGAAGCTTTCTTT.

The V gene is TRBV15, the J gene TRBJ1-1; D is undetermined. CDR1 LNHNV and CDR2 YYDKDF come from the germline V gene (reference sequence). CDR3 size: 12 residues. Trimming took off 0 bases at V and 7 bases at J, with 6 bases between the two ends. CDR3 loop: CATSRDLNEAFF. The CDR3 DNA sequence: TGTGCCACCAGCAGAGACCTAAATGAAGCTTTCTTT.